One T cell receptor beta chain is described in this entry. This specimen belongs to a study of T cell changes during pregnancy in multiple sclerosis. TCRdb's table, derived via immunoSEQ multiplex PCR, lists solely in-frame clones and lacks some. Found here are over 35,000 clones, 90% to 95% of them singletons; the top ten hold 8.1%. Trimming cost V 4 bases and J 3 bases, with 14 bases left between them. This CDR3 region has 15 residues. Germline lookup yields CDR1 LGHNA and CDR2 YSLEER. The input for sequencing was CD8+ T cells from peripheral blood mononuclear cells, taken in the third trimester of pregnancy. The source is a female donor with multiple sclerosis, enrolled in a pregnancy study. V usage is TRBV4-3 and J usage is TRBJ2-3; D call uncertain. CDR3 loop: CASSLGVSDTDTQYF. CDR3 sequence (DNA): TGCGCCAGCAGCCTCGGAGTGTCGGATACAGATACGCAGTATTTT.